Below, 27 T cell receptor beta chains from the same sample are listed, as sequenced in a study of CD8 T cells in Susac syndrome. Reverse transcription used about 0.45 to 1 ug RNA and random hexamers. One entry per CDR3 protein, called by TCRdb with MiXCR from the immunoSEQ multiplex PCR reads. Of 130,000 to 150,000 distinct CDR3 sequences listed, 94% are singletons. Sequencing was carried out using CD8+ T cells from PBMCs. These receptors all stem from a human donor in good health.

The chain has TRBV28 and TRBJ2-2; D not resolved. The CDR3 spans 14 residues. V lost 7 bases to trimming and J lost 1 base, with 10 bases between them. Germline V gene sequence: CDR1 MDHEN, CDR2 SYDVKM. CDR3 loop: CASMRRENTGELFF. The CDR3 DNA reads TGTGCCAGCATGCGACGTGAGAACACCGGGGAGCTGTTTTTT.

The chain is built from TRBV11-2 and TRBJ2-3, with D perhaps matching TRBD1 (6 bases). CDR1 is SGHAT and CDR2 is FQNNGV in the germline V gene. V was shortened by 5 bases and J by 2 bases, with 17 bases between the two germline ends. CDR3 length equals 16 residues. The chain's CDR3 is CASSRRQGTYTDTQYF. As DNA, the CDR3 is TGTGCCAGCAGCCGGCGTCAGGGGACCTACACAGATACGCAGTATTTT.

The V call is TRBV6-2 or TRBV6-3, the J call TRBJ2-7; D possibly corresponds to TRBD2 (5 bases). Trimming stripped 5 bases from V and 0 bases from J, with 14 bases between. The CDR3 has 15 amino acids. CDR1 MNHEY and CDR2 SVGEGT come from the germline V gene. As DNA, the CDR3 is TGTGCCAGCAGTCTCGGCCGGGGTCCCTCCTACGAGCAGTACTTC. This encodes CASSLGRGPSYEQYF.

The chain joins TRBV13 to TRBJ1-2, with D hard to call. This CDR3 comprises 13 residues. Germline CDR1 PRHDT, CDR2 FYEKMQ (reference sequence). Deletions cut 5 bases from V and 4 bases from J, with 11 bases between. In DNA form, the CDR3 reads TGTGCCAGCAGCCCCTCGGGCACCTATGGCTACACCTTC. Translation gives CASSPSGTYGYTF.

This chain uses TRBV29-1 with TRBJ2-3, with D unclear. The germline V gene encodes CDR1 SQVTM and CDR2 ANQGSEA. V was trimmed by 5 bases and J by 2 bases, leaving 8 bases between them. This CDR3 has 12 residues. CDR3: CSVSELTDTQYF. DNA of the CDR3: TGCAGCGTTTCTGAGCTCACAGATACGCAGTATTTT.

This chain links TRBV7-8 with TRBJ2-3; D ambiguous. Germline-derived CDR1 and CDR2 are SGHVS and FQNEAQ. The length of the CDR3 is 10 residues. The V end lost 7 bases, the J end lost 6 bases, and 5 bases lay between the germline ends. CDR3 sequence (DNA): TGTGCCAGCAAGTCGGATACGCAGTATTTT. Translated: CASKSDTQYF.

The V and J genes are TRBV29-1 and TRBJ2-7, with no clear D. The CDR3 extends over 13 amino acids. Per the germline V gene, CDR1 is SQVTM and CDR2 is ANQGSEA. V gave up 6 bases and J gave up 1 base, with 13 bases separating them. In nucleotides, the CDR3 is TGCAGCGTAACGACCCTCCTTTCCTACGAGCAGTACTTC. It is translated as CSVTTLLSYEQYF.

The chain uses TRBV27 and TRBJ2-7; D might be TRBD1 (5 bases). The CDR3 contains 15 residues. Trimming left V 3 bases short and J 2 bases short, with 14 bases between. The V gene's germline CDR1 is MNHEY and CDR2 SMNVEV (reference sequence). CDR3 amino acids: CASSFVGTGPYEQYF. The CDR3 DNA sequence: TGTGCCAGCAGTTTCGTCGGAACAGGACCCTACGAGCAGTACTTC.

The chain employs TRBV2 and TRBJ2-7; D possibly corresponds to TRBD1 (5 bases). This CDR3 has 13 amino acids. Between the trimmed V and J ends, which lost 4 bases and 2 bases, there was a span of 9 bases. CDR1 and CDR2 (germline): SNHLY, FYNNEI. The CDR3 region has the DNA TGTGCCAGCAGTGGTAGACAGACCTACGAGCAGTACTTC. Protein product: CASSGRQTYEQYF.

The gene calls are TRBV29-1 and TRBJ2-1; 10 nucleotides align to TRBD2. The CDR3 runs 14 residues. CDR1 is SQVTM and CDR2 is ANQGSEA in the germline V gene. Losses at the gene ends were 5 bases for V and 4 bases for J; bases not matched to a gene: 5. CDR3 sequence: CSVPLAGLYNEQFF. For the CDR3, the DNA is TGCAGCGTTCCACTAGCGGGGTTATACAATGAGCAGTTCTTC.

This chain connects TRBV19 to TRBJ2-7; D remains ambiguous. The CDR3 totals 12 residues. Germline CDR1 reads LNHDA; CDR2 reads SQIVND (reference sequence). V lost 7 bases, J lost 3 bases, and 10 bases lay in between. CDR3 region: CASTDGVYEQYF. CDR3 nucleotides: TGTGCCAGTACCGATGGGGTCTACGAGCAGTACTTC.

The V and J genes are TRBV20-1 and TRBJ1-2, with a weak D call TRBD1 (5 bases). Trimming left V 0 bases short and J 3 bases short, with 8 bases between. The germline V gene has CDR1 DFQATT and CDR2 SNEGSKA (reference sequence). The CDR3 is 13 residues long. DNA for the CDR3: TGCAGTGCTAGAGAACTGGGGCACTATGGCTACACCTTC. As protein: CSARELGHYGYTF.

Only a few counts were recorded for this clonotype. In DNA, the CDR3 is TGTGCCAGCATTGGGACGCGAGTGTACAATGAGCAGTTCTTC. It translates to CASIGTRVYNEQFF. The J gene is TRBJ2-1, the V gene TRBV7-8, with D perhaps assigned TRBD1 or TRBD2 (5 bases each). V shed 7 bases and J shed 4 bases, with 14 bases lying between them. Germline CDR1 and CDR2: SGHVS and FQNEAQ. This CDR3 is 14 amino acids long.

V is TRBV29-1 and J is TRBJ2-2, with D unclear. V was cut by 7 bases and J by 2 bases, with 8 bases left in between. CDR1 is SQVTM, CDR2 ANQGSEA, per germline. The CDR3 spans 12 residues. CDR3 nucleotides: TGCAGCGCCTTCTTAAACACCGGGGAGCTGTTTTTT. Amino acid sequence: CSAFLNTGELFF.

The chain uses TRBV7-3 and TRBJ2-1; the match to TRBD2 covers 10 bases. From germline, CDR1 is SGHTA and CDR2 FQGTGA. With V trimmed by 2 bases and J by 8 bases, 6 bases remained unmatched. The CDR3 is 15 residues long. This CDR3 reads CASSLGLAGDDEQFF. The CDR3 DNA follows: TGTGCCAGCAGCTTAGGGCTAGCGGGAGACGATGAGCAGTTCTTC.

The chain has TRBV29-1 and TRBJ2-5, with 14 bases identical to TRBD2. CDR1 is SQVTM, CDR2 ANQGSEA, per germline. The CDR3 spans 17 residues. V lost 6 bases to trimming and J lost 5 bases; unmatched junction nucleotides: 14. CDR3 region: CSVVGTSGSRHGETQYF. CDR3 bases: TGCAGCGTCGTAGGGACTAGCGGGAGTCGACATGGGGAGACCCAGTACTTC. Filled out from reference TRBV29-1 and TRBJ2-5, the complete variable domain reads SAVISQKPSRDICQRGTSLTIQCQVDSQVTMMFWYRQQPGQSLTLIATANQGSEATYESGFVIDKFPISRPNLTFSTLTVSNMSPEDSSIYLCSVVGTSGSRHGETQYFGPGTRLLVL.

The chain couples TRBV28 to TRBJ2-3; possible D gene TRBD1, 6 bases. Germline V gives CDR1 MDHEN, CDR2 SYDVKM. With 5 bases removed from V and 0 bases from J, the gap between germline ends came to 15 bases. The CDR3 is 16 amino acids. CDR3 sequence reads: CASSADRQTSTDTQYF. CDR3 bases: TGTGCCAGCAGTGCAGACAGGCAAACTAGCACAGATACGCAGTATTTT.

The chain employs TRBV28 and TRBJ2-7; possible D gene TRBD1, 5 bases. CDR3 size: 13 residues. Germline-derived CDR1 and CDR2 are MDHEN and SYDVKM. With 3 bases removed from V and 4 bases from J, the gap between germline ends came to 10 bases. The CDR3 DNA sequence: TGTGCCAGCAGTTTGTGGGGCCTATACGAGCAGTACTTC. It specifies CASSLWGLYEQYF.

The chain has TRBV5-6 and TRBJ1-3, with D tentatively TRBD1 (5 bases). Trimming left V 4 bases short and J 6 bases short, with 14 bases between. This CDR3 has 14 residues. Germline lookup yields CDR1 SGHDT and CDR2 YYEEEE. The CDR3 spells CASSPREGLNTIYF. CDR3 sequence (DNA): TGTGCCAGCAGCCCCAGGGAGGGGCTAAACACCATATATTTT. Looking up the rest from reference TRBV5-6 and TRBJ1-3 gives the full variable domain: DAGVTQSPTHLIKTRGQQVTLRCSPKSGHDTVSWYQQALGQGPQFIFQYYEEEERQRGNFPDRFSGHQFPNYSSELNVNALLLGDSALYLCASSPREGLNTIYFGEGSWLTVV.

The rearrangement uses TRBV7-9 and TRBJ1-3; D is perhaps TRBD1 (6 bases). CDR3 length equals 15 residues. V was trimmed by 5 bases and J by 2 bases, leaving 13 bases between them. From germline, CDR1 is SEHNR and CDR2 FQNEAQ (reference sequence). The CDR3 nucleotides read TGTGCCAGCAGCACAACCTCAGGGGCTGGAAACACCATATATTTT. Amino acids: CASSTTSGAGNTIYF. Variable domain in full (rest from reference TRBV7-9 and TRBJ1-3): DTGVSQNPRHKITKRGQNVTFRCDPISEHNRLYWYRQTLGQGPEFLTYFQNEAQLEKSRLLSDRFSAERPKGSFSTLEIQRTEQGDSAMYLCASSTTSGAGNTIYFGEGSWLTVV.

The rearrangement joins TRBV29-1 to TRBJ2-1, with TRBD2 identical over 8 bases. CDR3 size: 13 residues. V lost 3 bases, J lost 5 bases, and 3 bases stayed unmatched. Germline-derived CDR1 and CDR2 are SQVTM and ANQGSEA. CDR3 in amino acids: CSVEIAGHNEQFF. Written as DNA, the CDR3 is TGCAGCGTTGAGATAGCGGGGCACAATGAGCAGTTCTTC.

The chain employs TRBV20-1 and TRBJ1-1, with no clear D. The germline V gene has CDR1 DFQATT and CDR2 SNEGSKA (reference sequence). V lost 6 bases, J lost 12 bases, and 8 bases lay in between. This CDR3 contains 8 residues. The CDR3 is CSARPTFF. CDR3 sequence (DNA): TGCAGTGCCAGACCGACTTTCTTT.

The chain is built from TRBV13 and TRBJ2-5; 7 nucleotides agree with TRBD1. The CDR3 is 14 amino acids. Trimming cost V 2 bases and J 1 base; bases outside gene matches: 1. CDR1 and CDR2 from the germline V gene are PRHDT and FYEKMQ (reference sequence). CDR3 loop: CASSLPGGQETQYF. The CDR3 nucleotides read TGTGCCAGCAGCTTACCAGGGGGCCAAGAGACCCAGTACTTC. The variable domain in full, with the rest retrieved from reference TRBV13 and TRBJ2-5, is AAGVIQSPRHLIKEKRETATLKCYPIPRHDTVYWYQQGPGQDPQFLISFYEKMQSDKGSIPDRFSAQQFSDYHSELNMSSLELGDSALYFCASSLPGGQETQYFGPGTRLLVL.

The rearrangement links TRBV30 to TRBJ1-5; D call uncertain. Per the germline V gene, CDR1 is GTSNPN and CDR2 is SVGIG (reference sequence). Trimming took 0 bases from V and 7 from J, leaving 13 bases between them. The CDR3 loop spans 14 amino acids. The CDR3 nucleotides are TGTGCCTGGAGTGTAGGAGGGATTTGGCAGCCCCAGCATTTT. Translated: CAWSVGGIWQPQHF.

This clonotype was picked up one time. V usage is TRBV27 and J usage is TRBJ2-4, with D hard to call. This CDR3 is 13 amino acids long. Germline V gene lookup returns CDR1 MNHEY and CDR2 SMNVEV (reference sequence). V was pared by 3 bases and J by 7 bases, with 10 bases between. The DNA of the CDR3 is TGTGCCAGCAGTTTCGGCAGGTGGAACATTCAGTACTTC. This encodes CASSFGRWNIQYF.

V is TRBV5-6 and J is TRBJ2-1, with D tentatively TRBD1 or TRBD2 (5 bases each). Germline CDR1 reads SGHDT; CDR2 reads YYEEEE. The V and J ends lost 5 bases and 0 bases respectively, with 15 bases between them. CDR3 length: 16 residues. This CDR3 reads CASSSWGRGSYNEQFF. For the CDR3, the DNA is TGTGCCAGCAGTTCCTGGGGGAGAGGCTCCTACAATGAGCAGTTCTTC.

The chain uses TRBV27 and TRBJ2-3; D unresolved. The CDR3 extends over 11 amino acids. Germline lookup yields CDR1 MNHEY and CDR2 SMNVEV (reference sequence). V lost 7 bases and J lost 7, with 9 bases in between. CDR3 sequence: CASTLGNTQYF. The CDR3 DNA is TGTGCCAGCACCCTCGGAAATACGCAGTATTTT.